This entry lists 14 T cell receptor beta chains sequenced from one sample in a study of regulatory T cells in long-lasting Graves disease. Arm-PCR of CDR3 regions with iRepertoire HTBI primers generated TCR beta libraries. TCRdb re-called the multiplex PCR reads with MiXCR, one entry per CDR3 protein. Of 400,000 to 500,000 distinct CDR3 sequences in the sample, about 20% were seen once. Time point indicated: persistent/refractory GD, antithyroid drugs over 5 years with positive TRAb. From PBMCs, RNA was extracted and then used to make the TCR library. This sample comprised peripheral blood mononuclear cells (PBMCs), obtained when the disease was refractory, from a patient treated with antithyroid drugs. The origin of the receptors is a female donor with Graves disease.

This clonotype was found a few times. This chain joins TRBV7-9 and TRBJ2-6; possible D gene TRBD1, 5 bases. Trimming removed 5 bases at V and 4 bases at J, with 12 bases between. CDR1 and CDR2 (germline): SEHNR, FQNEAQ (reference sequence). The CDR3 is 15 residues long. In DNA form, the CDR3 reads TGTGCCAGCAGCGTCACAGGAGCGGGGGCCAACGTCCTGACTTTC. This encodes CASSVTGAGANVLTF.

This clonotype appeared many times. The V gene is TRBV7-2, the J gene TRBJ2-5, with D possibly being TRBD2 (6 bases). CDR1 SGHTA and CDR2 FQGNSA come from the germline V gene. Trimming cost V 0 bases and J 5 bases, with 13 bases left between them. This CDR3 spans 15 amino acids. The CDR3 reads CASSLARAGSETQYF. The CDR3 DNA reads as TGTGCCAGCAGCTTAGCGCGGGCGGGGAGCGAGACCCAGTACTTC.

Ten or more counts support this clonotype. The chain is built from TRBV6-1 and TRBJ1-2; D gene unclear. The CDR3 is made up of 11 amino acids. Germline V gene lookup returns CDR1 MNHNS and CDR2 SASEGT. V was pared by 3 bases and J by 4 bases, with 3 bases between. The CDR3 is CASSDFYGYTF. CDR3 nucleotides: TGTGCCAGCAGTGACTTCTATGGCTACACCTTC.

J is TRBJ2-7 and V is TRBV20-1; a possible D gene is TRBD2 (5 bases). The germline V gene has CDR1 DFQATT and CDR2 SNEGSKA (reference sequence). Trimming left V 5 bases short and J 4 bases short, with 21 bases between. The CDR3 covers 15 residues. Here the CDR3 reads CSASLRGPLGYEQYF. CDR3 DNA: TGCAGTGCTTCTTTACGGGGTCCCTTAGGGTACGAGCAGTACTTC.

As concerns this clonotype: A read error is possible here, since a much larger clone lies one base away. The rearrangement joins TRBV7-9 to TRBJ2-7, with 7 bases matching TRBD2. J gave up 3 bases and V 1 base, and 12 bases lay outside the gene matches. Germline V lookup: CDR1 SEHNR, CDR2 FQNEAQ (reference sequence). The CDR3 loop spans 17 amino acids. The CDR3 loop reads CASSLGRVLSGVYEQYF. CDR3 nucleotides: TGTGCCAGCAGCTTAGGGAGGGTTCTAAGCGGGGTCTACGAGCAGTACTTC.

This chain uses TRBV7-2 with TRBJ2-7; a possible D gene is TRBD1 (6 bases). This CDR3 spans 16 amino acids. V gave up 0 bases and J gave up 0 bases, with 12 bases separating them. CDR1 and CDR2 from the germline V gene are SGHTA and FQGNSA. DNA of the CDR3: TGTGCCAGCAGCTTAGCTGGACAGAAACCCTCCTACGAGCAGTACTTC. This codes for CASSLAGQKPSYEQYF.

This chain uses TRBV28 with TRBJ2-3; TRBD2 aligns across 12 bases. Per germline, CDR1 MDHEN and CDR2 SYDVKM. This CDR3 has 15 amino acids. V shed 6 bases and J 2 bases; nucleotides not matched to a gene: 3. CDR3 DNA sequence: TGTGCCAGCAGCCGACTAGCGGGGGACACAGATACGCAGTATTTT. Its translation: CASSRLAGDTDTQYF.

The chain carries TRBV18 and TRBJ1-1; the D is unclear. The CDR3 has 14 residues. Germline lookup yields CDR1 KGHSH and CDR2 LQKENI. Trimming stripped 8 bases from V and 1 base from J, with 14 bases between. This CDR3 is CASKSLTENTEAFF. CDR3 nucleotide sequence: TGTGCCAGCAAAAGTTTGACCGAGAACACTGAAGCTTTCTTT.

The chain recombines TRBV7-9 with TRBJ1-2; 7 positions agree with TRBD1. The germline V gene has CDR1 SEHNR and CDR2 FQNEAQ (reference sequence). The V segment lost 2 bases and the J segment 6 bases; nucleotides outside the gene matches: 9. The CDR3 totals 15 residues. DNA for the CDR3: TGTGCCAGCAGCTTAACTAGGGGGCCGGTAGATGGCTACACCTTC. This codes for CASSLTRGPVDGYTF.

This sequence joins TRBV19 and TRBJ1-5; the D gene is possibly TRBD1 (5 bases). V lost 7 bases and J 4 bases, leaving 14 bases between the germline ends. From germline, CDR1 is LNHDA and CDR2 SQIVND (reference sequence). This CDR3 has 14 residues. The CDR3: CASTEEGRNQPQHF. CDR3 sequence (DNA): TGTGCCAGTACCGAGGAGGGGCGGAATCAGCCCCAGCATTTT. Full variable domain (remainder filled in from reference TRBV19 and TRBJ1-5): DGGITQSPKYLFRKEGQNVTLSCEQNLNHDAMYWYRQDPGQGLRLIYYSQIVNDFQKGDIAEGYSVSREKKESFPLTVTSAQKNPTAFYLCASTEEGRNQPQHFGDGTRLSIL.

In its sample, this clonotype was seen many times. V and J are TRBV10-3 and TRBJ2-7; tentative D call: TRBD2 (5 bases). This CDR3 contains 14 residues. Germline V gives CDR1 ENHRY, CDR2 SYGVKD. The V end was cut by 3 bases, the J end by 5 bases, with 14 bases between. The CDR3 DNA is TGTGCCATCAGTGACAAGGACTTTCTTGACGAGCAGTACTTC. Protein product: CAISDKDFLDEQYF.

The chain joins TRBV28 to TRBJ1-2, with D perhaps matching TRBD1 (5 bases). This CDR3 spans 17 amino acids. Germline V gives CDR1 MDHEN, CDR2 SYDVKM. Deletions cut 5 bases from V and 4 bases from J, with 23 bases between. The CDR3 DNA reads as TGTGCCAGCAGTGAGATCACGTCAAGGGGCATATTCTATGGCTACACCTTC. Encoded protein: CASSEITSRGIFYGYTF.

On this clonotype: A much more abundant neighbour one base away suggests this may be a read error. This rearrangement joins TRBV27 to TRBJ1-1, with D unresolved. The CDR3 sequence is 13 residues long. Germline CDR1 is MNHEY and CDR2 is SMNVEV (reference sequence). With 2 bases removed from V and 8 bases from J, the gap between germline ends came to 12 bases. This CDR3 is CASSLEVDGEAFF. The CDR3 coding sequence is TGTGCCAGCAGTTTAGAGGTGGACGGGGAAGCTTTCTTT.

This clonotype has a single count. The V call is TRBV4-3, the J call TRBJ2-7; D uncertain. V lost 0 bases to trimming and J lost 9 bases, with 15 bases between them. There are 14 residues in the CDR3. CDR1 and CDR2 (germline): LGHNA, YSLEER. The CDR3 nucleotides read TGCGCCAGCAGCCAAGATTCGAGTGGGCTCCGGCAGTACTTC. It codes for CASSQDSSGLRQYF.